This T cell receptor beta chain was obtained from a study of human T cells and chemical hapten exposure. Study as a whole: The variation in per-sample TCR yields arose mainly from small differences in pooled library volumes.

The CDR3 runs 16 residues. CDR1 and CDR2 from the germline V gene are MNHEY and SMNVEV (reference sequence). With 6 bases removed from V and 3 bases from J, the gap between germline ends came to 17 bases. TCRdb reprocessed the RACE reads with MiXCR, giving one entry per CDR3 protein. The profile shows approximately 110,000 distinct CDR3 sequences, roughly 9% of them singletons. This clonotype was seen ten or more times. Regarding time point: patch test 2, 6 weeks after DPC sensitization. As for treatment: therapeutic diphenylcyclopropenone sensitization with weekly scalp DPC. The receptor comes from a woman between 35 and 50 years old with alopecia areata. Some clones in this sample may be carry-over from other donors' samples. This sequence joins TRBV27 and TRBJ2-2, with D possibly being TRBD1 (6 bases). The sequences come from whole blood, collected in connection with sensitization to the hapten diphenylcyclopropenone (DPC). The CDR3 DNA sequence: TGTGCCAGCAGACCAGGGGCAGCGTTATACACCGGGGAGCTGTTTTTT. Translating it yields CASRPGAALYTGELFF.